Listed below are T cell receptor beta chains from one sample, sequenced in a study of cytomegalovirus exposure and HLA in healthy donors. TCRdb's table, derived via immunoSEQ multiplex PCR, lists solely in-frame clones and lacks some. In all, the sample yields tens of thousands of clones. The sequencing input was PBMCs. The receptors come from a female donor in good health and CMV-seropositive. Both conserved end residues are part of each CDR3. The D gene is left open where the match is weak.

d_gene	v_gene	j_gene	len	CDR3nt	CDR3aa
TRBD2	TRBV29-1	TRBJ2-1	14	TGCAGCGCTAGCGGGGGAGAGGGGTACGGTGAGCAGTTCTTC	CSASGGEGYGEQFF
.	TRBV18	TRBJ1-1	14	TGTGCCAGCTCACCCCAGGGGCCGAGGACTGAAGCTTTCTTT	CASSPQGPRTEAFF
.	TRBV5-3	TRBJ2-7	12	TGTGCCAGAAGCTTGGAGGAGGAAGAGCAGTACTTC	CARSLEEEEQYF
.	TRBV28	TRBJ2-7	14	TGTGCCAGCAGTTTGCCCCGGGGAGGCTACGAGCAGTACTTC	CASSLPRGGYEQYF
TRBD2	TRBV29-1	TRBJ2-7	16	TGCAGCGTTGTTCGGTCGGGGGGACTAGCGGGAGGCGAGCAGTACTTC	CSVVRSGGLAGGEQYF
TRBD1	TRBV20-1	TRBJ1-2	11	TGCAGTGCTTCCCGGACAGGGTTAGACACCTTC	CSASRTGLDTF
.	TRBV4-1	TRBJ2-6	13	TGCGCCAGCAGCCACTCTCGGGCCAACGTCCTGACTTTC	CASSHSRANVLTF
TRBD1	TRBV6-9	TRBJ2-7	11	TGTGCCAGCAGGGTGACAGGGCCCTTGTACTTC	CASRVTGPLYF
TRBD1	TRBV7-9	TRBJ2-5	15	TGTGCCAGCAGCTTAGCGTCTAGCAGGGGGGAGACCCAGTACTTC	CASSLASSRGETQYF
.	TRBV7-2	TRBJ2-7	14	TGTGCCAGCAGCTTAGTACAGGGTGGCTACGAGCAGTACTTC	CASSLVQGGYEQYF
TRBD2	TRBV6-5	TRBJ2-7	14	TGTGCCAGCAGATTAGCGGGAGGGAGTTACGAGCAGTACTTC	CASRLAGGSYEQYF
TRBD1	TRBV10-2	TRBJ2-2	15	TGCGCCAGCACCATTCTACAGGGGGCGGCCGGGGAGCTGTTTTTT	CASTILQGAAGELFF